Following are 21 T cell receptor beta chains from one sample sequenced in a study of shared clonotypes between healthy human individuals. Sequencing was performed with immunoSEQ multiplex PCR; in TCRdb, only in-frame clones are kept and a portion is missing. The sample shows more than 550,000 clones, roughly 88% of them seen only once. Specimen: memory CD8+ T cells from PBMCs. The subset is: CD45RO+ cells pooled with CCR7-negative TemRA cells. Every receptor here comes from a man aged 18 to 30 in good health. Some clones in this sample may be carry-over from other donors' samples.

This clone was detected once. V gene TRBV27 combines with J gene TRBJ2-7; D perhaps matches TRBD1 (6 bases). This CDR3 comprises 13 residues. Germline assignment: CDR1 MNHEY and CDR2 SMNVEV (reference sequence). Deletions cut 5 bases from V and 3 bases from J, with 11 bases between. CDR3 amino acids: CASSPRGYYEQYF. CDR3 nucleotide sequence: TGTGCCAGCAGTCCCAGGGGATACTACGAGCAGTACTTC.

The rearrangement uses TRBV9 and TRBJ2-2; D remains unclear. The CDR3 extends over 16 amino acids. The ends were cut back, 0 bases at V and 2 bases at J, with 11 bases in the middle. The germline CDR1 and CDR2 sequences are SGDLS and YYNGEE. This chain's CDR3 is CASSVDRATNTGELFF. The CDR3 DNA reads TGTGCCAGCAGCGTAGATCGAGCGACCAACACCGGGGAGCTGTTTTTT.

This chain joins TRBV9 and TRBJ1-4; 9 bases match TRBD1. Losses at the gene ends were 3 bases for V and 5 bases for J; bases not matched to a gene: 5. The CDR3 contains 15 residues. The germline V gene encodes CDR1 SGDLS and CDR2 YYNGEE. The CDR3 nucleotides read TGTGCCAGCAGCGCCCCGACAGGGGGAAATGAAAAACTGTTTTTT. Its protein product is CASSAPTGGNEKLFF.

The V call is TRBV6-5, the J call TRBJ1-1; 7 bases fit TRBD1. The CDR3 loop spans 12 amino acids. The germline CDR1 and CDR2 sequences are MNHEY and SVGAGI. With 8 bases clipped from V and 7 bases from J, the junction kept 7 bases outside the gene matches. CDR3 in DNA: TGTGCCAGCGGGAAGACAGGGCATGAAGCTTTCTTT. This gives the protein CASGKTGHEAFF.

V and J are TRBV27 and TRBJ2-3, with 9 positions matching TRBD2. V shed 5 bases, J shed 2 bases, and the junction held 8 bases outside the gene matches. In germline, CDR1 is MNHEY, CDR2 SMNVEV (reference sequence). The CDR3 totals 16 residues. CDR3 DNA sequence: TGTGCCAGCAGTCCCTCTAGCGGGGAATTCACAGATACGCAGTATTTT. This codes for CASSPSSGEFTDTQYF.

The chain recombines TRBV29-1 with TRBJ2-7, with 9 bases fitting TRBD1. V dropped 6 bases and J dropped 3; count of bases not matched to a gene: 6. Germline CDR1 SQVTM, CDR2 ANQGSEA. This CDR3 is 13 amino acids long. CDR3 sequence reads: CSVYSGQGYEQYF. DNA of the CDR3: TGCAGCGTGTACTCGGGACAGGGCTACGAGCAGTACTTC.

This chain uses TRBV30 with TRBJ1-6; maybe TRBD1 (6 bases). CDR3 length: 14 residues. V gave up 5 bases and J gave up 3 bases, with 11 bases separating them. CDR1 GTSNPN and CDR2 SVGIG come from the germline V gene (reference sequence). CDR3 protein: CAWRGTNYNSPLHF. The CDR3 coding sequence is TGTGCCTGGCGCGGGACAAACTATAATTCACCCCTCCACTTT.

This rearrangement joins TRBV4-2 to TRBJ2-7; TRBD2 matches 9 bases. Losses at the gene ends were 1 base for V and 1 base for J; bases not matched to a gene: 8. Germline CDR1 is LGHNA and CDR2 is YNFKEQ. This CDR3 spans 17 amino acids. This CDR3 is CASSQGPGLAPSYEQYF. The CDR3 DNA is TGTGCCAGCAGCCAAGGCCCCGGACTAGCGCCTTCCTACGAGCAGTACTTC.

This clone was seen only a few times. The chain carries TRBV11-1 and TRBJ2-1, with 9 bases aligning to TRBD2. The V segment lost 5 bases and the J segment 12 bases; nucleotides outside the gene matches: 11. This CDR3 comprises 14 residues. The germline V gene encodes CDR1 SGHAT and CDR2 FQDESV (reference sequence). CDR3 bases: TGTGCCAGCAGCCCTACCGGGACTAGCAGGGGGCAGTTCTTC. Amino acid sequence: CASSPTGTSRGQFF.

The rearrangement joins TRBV30 to TRBJ1-1, with a possible D match to TRBD1 (5 bases). The CDR3 runs to 13 residues. The germline CDR1 and CDR2 sequences are GTSNPN and SVGIG (reference sequence). The V end lost 5 bases, the J end lost 5 bases, and 15 bases lay between the germline ends. The CDR3 sequence is CAWHFGEGTEAFF. The CDR3 region has the DNA TGTGCCTGGCACTTTGGGGAGGGGACTGAAGCTTTCTTT.

This clone appeared once. This CDR3 is also generated by other DNA sequences in the sample. The chain recombines TRBV4-2 with TRBJ2-7; D may be TRBD1 or TRBD2 (5 bases each). Trimming removed 1 base from V and 3 bases from J, with 7 bases in between. Per the germline V gene, CDR1 is LGHNA and CDR2 is YNFKEQ. The CDR3 sequence is 13 residues long. CDR3 loop: CASSQGGSYEQYF. The DNA of the CDR3 is TGTGCCAGCAGCCAAGGGGGGAGCTACGAGCAGTACTTC.

This chain uses TRBV7-9 with TRBJ1-1, with D hard to call. With 4 bases removed from V and 0 bases from J, the gap between germline ends came to 12 bases. The CDR3 sequence is 15 residues long. Germline CDR1 reads SEHNR; CDR2 reads FQNEAQ (reference sequence). The CDR3 here is CASSSSATMNTEAFF. In DNA, the CDR3 is TGTGCCAGCAGCTCCTCGGCAACTATGAACACTGAAGCTTTCTTT.

The chain joins TRBV29-1 to TRBJ2-1; 8 bases are a match to TRBD1. Trimming at V came to 0 bases and at J to 4 bases, leaving 5 bases not matched to a gene. Germline V lookup: CDR1 SQVTM, CDR2 ANQGSEA. The CDR3 runs to 15 residues. For the CDR3, the DNA is TGCAGCGTTGAAGATCCGGGGACAGGATACAATGAGCAGTTCTTC. It translates to CSVEDPGTGYNEQFF.

The J gene is TRBJ2-1, the V gene TRBV4-1, with TRBD2 matching over 8 bases. After removal of 5 bases from V and 2 bases from J, the junction contained 8 bases not matched to a gene. Germline lookup yields CDR1 MGHRA and CDR2 YSYEKL. This CDR3 is 16 amino acids long. The CDR3 here is CASSLLAAPAYNEQFF. DNA for the CDR3: TGCGCCAGCAGCTTACTAGCGGCCCCTGCCTACAATGAGCAGTTCTTC.

The chain has TRBV28 and TRBJ2-7; 11 nucleotides match TRBD2. This CDR3 has 16 amino acids. The V and J ends lost 5 bases and 2 bases, in that order; junction bases with no gene match: 8. Germline V gene lookup returns CDR1 MDHEN and CDR2 SYDVKM. CDR3 nucleotides: TGTGCCAGCAGTCTATTAGCGGGAGGGCCAACCTACGAGCAGTACTTC. Translation: CASSLLAGGPTYEQYF.

V gene TRBV4-3 combines with J gene TRBJ2-3; D not resolved. The CDR3 loop spans 14 amino acids. The V gene lost 3 bases and the J gene lost 2 bases, with 9 bases spanning the gap. Germline V CDR1 and CDR2: LGHNA, YSLEER. The CDR3 nucleotides are TGCGCCAGCAGCCAGAGACTTTACACAGATACGCAGTATTTT. Amino acids: CASSQRLYTDTQYF.

The chain joins TRBV14 to TRBJ2-1; the D gene is possibly TRBD2 (5 bases). The CDR3 runs 12 residues. V lost 2 bases and J 8 bases, leaving 7 bases between the germline ends. Germline CDR1 reads SGHDN; CDR2 reads FVKESK. The CDR3 sequence is CASSQTSYEQFF. In nucleotides, the CDR3 is TGTGCCAGCAGCCAAACTAGTTATGAGCAGTTCTTC.

This clone turned up a few times. The V and J genes are TRBV15 and TRBJ2-7; possible D gene TRBD2, 6 bases. There are 13 residues in the CDR3. CDR1 is LNHNV, CDR2 YYDKDF, per germline (reference sequence). The ends were cut back, 0 bases at V and 5 bases at J, with 8 bases in the middle. CDR3 protein: CATSRDGGDEQYF. The DNA of the CDR3 is TGTGCCACCAGCAGAGATGGAGGGGACGAGCAGTACTTC. Complete variable domain (other parts from reference TRBV15 and TRBJ2-7): DAMVIQNPRYQVTQFGKPVTLSCSQTLNHNVMYWYQQKSSQAPKLLFHYYDKDFNNEADTPDNFQSRRPNTSFCFLDIRSPGLGDTAMYLCATSRDGGDEQYFGPGTRLTVT.

The genes are TRBV6-5 and TRBJ2-1; TRBD2 aligns across 10 bases. The CDR3 covers 15 residues. Trimming removed 0 bases from V and 7 bases from J; junction bases left unmatched: 3. CDR1 is MNHEY, CDR2 SVGAGI, per germline. This chain's CDR3 is CASSYSLAGVNEQFF. The CDR3, as DNA: TGTGCCAGCAGTTACTCCCTAGCGGGAGTGAATGAGCAGTTCTTC.

This chain connects TRBV7-9 to TRBJ2-1; 7 bases line up with TRBD1. Trimming took 2 bases from V and 15 from J; bases not matched to a gene: 10. The CDR3 consists of 13 residues. From germline, CDR1 is SEHNR and CDR2 FQNEAQ (reference sequence). This CDR3 is CASSLRGLPERFF. The CDR3, as DNA: TGTGCCAGCAGCTTAAGGGGGCTCCCCGAGAGGTTCTTC.

The chain carries TRBV27 and TRBJ2-1; D is tentatively TRBD1 or TRBD2 (6 bases each). Germline CDR1 MNHEY, CDR2 SMNVEV (reference sequence). This CDR3 is 16 amino acids long. The V end was cut by 3 bases, the J end by 6 bases, with 18 bases between. The CDR3 DNA reads as TGTGCCAGCAGTTTTTCCGGGGGCGGTATGGTCAATGAGCAGTTCTTC. It yields the protein CASSFSGGGMVNEQFF.